This TCR beta chain appears in the sequencing data of a study of blood T cells in healthy people across ages. Findings and caveats of the study: PBMCs that were unsorted prevented a conclusive naive versus antigen-experienced comparison. Diversity of TCR beta correlated strongly with naive T cell percentage. The study regarded diversity estimates from one million T cells as underestimates.

The authors ran a second PCR of about 7 to 11 cycles using a sample-barcoded 5' primer and a J-beta primer mix. TCRdb passed the 5' RACE reads through MiXCR, listing each CDR3 protein once. The sample records 780,000 or so distinct CDR3 sequences, approximately 60% being singletons. In regard to this clonotype: Its antigen is unknown.

The CDR3 consists of 15 residues. CDR1 is SGDLS, CDR2 YYNGEE, per germline. Trimming cost V 2 bases and J 0 bases, with 12 bases left between them. The rearrangement joins TRBV9 to TRBJ2-7; weak D call: TRBD2 (5 bases). This TCR came from a man aged 40-50 years in good health. Sequenced material: blood. The CDR3 here is CASSVGGQSSYEQYF. CDR3 bases: TGTGCCAGCAGCGTTGGCGGGCAGAGCTCCTACGAGCAGTACTTC.